The clone carrying this TCR beta chain was picked up many times. This entry comes from a study of T cells of healthy individuals. This CDR3 is built from 15 residues. Trimming pared 7 bases from V and 0 bases from J, leaving 13 bases between. CDR1 MNHEY and CDR2 SMNVEV come from the germline V gene (reference sequence). TCRdb re-called the 5' RACE reads through MiXCR, storing one row per CDR3 protein. The table lists 75,000 to 95,000 distinct CDR3 sequences, about 5% of them singletons, with roughly 7.1% in the top ten. The source is a female donor in good health. The genes are TRBV27 and TRBJ1-5; tentative D call: TRBD1 (5 bases). The CDR3 loop reads CASKVRQYSNQPQHF. The CDR3 DNA reads as TGTGCCAGCAAAGTCCGACAGTATAGCAATCAGCCCCAGCATTTT.